This entry lists 32 T cell receptor beta chains sequenced from one sample in a study of T cell responses to AZD1222 COVID-19 vaccine. Using immunoSEQ multiplex PCR, the repertoire was profiled, and TCRdb retains in-frame clones only, with some absent. The sample carries roughly 150,000 clones, 70% to 90% recorded once. The source material was peripheral blood, sampled on day 0 of MenACWY control vaccination. These TCRs come from an adult in good health.

CDR3 region: CATSRDLTSSYNEQFF. CDR3 sequence (DNA): TGTGCCACCAGCAGAGACCTTACTAGTTCCTACAATGAGCAGTTCTTC. The chain recombines TRBV15 with TRBJ2-1, with a weak D call TRBD2 (5 bases). With 0 bases removed from V and 1 base from J, the gap between germline ends came to 10 bases. The CDR3 is made up of 16 amino acids. The germline V gene has CDR1 LNHNV and CDR2 YYDKDF (reference sequence).

CDR3 in DNA: TGTGCCAGCAGCCCACGACTTTGGAATGAGCAGTTCTTC. Translating gives CASSPRLWNEQFF. The V and J genes are TRBV9 and TRBJ2-1, with unresolved D. The CDR3 loop spans 13 amino acids. Germline V gene sequence: CDR1 SGDLS, CDR2 YYNGEE. The V and J ends lost 4 bases and 7 bases respectively, with 12 bases between them.

This clone occurred a few times. The rearrangement uses TRBV10-3 and TRBJ1-2; a weak D match, TRBD1 (5 bases). Germline CDR1 and CDR2: ENHRY and SYGVKD. V was clipped by 2 bases and J by 1 base, with 11 bases between them. The CDR3 is made up of 15 amino acids. The CDR3 DNA reads TGTGCCATCAGTGAGGATGGGGGTCTTAACTATGGCTACACCTTC. It codes for CAISEDGGLNYGYTF.

J is TRBJ2-2 and V is TRBV7-3; tentatively, D is TRBD1 or TRBD2 (5 bases each). V shed 5 bases and J shed 6 bases, with 16 bases lying between them. The CDR3 sequence is 15 residues long. Germline V gives CDR1 SGHTA, CDR2 FQGTGA. The CDR3 loop is CASSADVGVPGELFF. The CDR3 region has the DNA TGTGCCAGCAGCGCAGATGTGGGGGTTCCCGGGGAGCTGTTTTTT.

V is TRBV2 and J is TRBJ1-5, with 7 nucleotides matching TRBD1. V shed 7 bases, J shed 4 bases, and the junction held 10 bases outside the gene matches. The CDR3 covers 15 residues. From germline, CDR1 is SNHLY and CDR2 FYNNEI. CDR3 in amino acids: CASNALARGNQPQHF. CDR3 nucleotide sequence: TGTGCCAGCAACGCGCTCGCCAGGGGGAATCAGCCCCAGCATTTT.

V is TRBV7-9 and J is TRBJ2-7; unclear D gene. Looked up from germline, CDR1 is SEHNR and CDR2 is FQNEAQ (reference sequence). The CDR3 runs 13 residues. The V end was cut by 4 bases, the J end by 7 bases, with 14 bases between. CDR3 loop: CASSSQFASEQYF. As DNA, the CDR3 is TGTGCCAGCAGCTCCCAGTTCGCCTCTGAGCAGTACTTC.

In nucleotides, the CDR3 is TGTGCCAGCAGTCTGAGTCACACCATATATTTT. Protein: CASSLSHTIYF. The chain has TRBV12-3 or TRBV12-4 and TRBJ1-3; D is uncertain. There are 11 residues in the CDR3. Trimming took 5 bases from V and 8 from J, leaving 7 bases between them.

The chain is built from TRBV7-9 and TRBJ1-2; D remains unclear. The V gene lost 11 bases and the J gene lost 3 bases, with 16 bases spanning the gap. The CDR3 runs 13 residues. Germline V lookup: CDR1 SEHNR, CDR2 FQNEAQ (reference sequence). The CDR3 DNA follows: TGTGCCGCAGCCCCCGGAACACACTATGGCTACACCTTC. Protein sequence: CAAAPGTHYGYTF. The variable domain in full, completed from reference TRBV7-9 and TRBJ1-2, reads DTGVSQNPRHKITKRGQNVTFRCDPISEHNRLYWYRQTLGQGPEFLTYFQNEAQLEKSRLLSDRFSAERPKGSFSTLEIQRTEQGDSAMYLCAAAPGTHYGYTFGSGTRLTVV.

The V gene is TRBV30, the J gene TRBJ2-5, with D perhaps matching TRBD1 (5 bases). The germline V and J ends were trimmed by 5 bases and 4 bases, with 17 bases remaining between them. The CDR3 is 14 amino acids. CDR1 GTSNPN and CDR2 SVGIG come from the germline V gene (reference sequence). The DNA for the CDR3 is TGTGCCTGGGACAGAGACCTATATCTAGAGACCCAGTACTTC. Its protein product is CAWDRDLYLETQYF.

The chain uses TRBV10-3 and TRBJ2-7, with D perhaps matching TRBD2 (7 bases). The ends were cut back, 11 bases at V and 2 bases at J, with 16 bases in the middle. CDR1 and CDR2 from the germline V gene are ENHRY and SYGVKD. The CDR3 sequence is 13 residues long. The CDR3 protein is CASSGGAAYEQYF. CDR3 bases: TGTGCCTCTAGTGGGGGGGCGGCCTACGAGCAGTACTTC.

The chain couples TRBV28 to TRBJ2-7; tentative D call: TRBD1 (6 bases). This CDR3 has 16 residues. The germline CDR1 and CDR2 sequences are MDHEN and SYDVKM. V dropped 5 bases and J dropped 0 bases, with 17 bases sitting between them. This CDR3 reads CASSTSLGAYSYEQYF. CDR3 DNA sequence: TGTGCCAGCAGTACTAGTCTGGGGGCTTACTCCTACGAGCAGTACTTC.

V and J are TRBV12-3 or TRBV12-4 and TRBJ2-3, with D unclear. Trimming shortened V by 6 bases and J by 0 bases, and 4 bases separated the two germline ends. This CDR3 is 12 amino acids long. The CDR3 bases are TGTGCCAGCAGGACTAGCACAGATACGCAGTATTTT. Translating it yields CASRTSTDTQYF.

This chain uses TRBV27 with TRBJ1-2; 8 nucleotides line up with TRBD1. The V gene's germline CDR1 is MNHEY and CDR2 SMNVEV (reference sequence). Losses at the gene ends were 7 bases for V and 8 bases for J; bases not matched to a gene: 15. This CDR3 spans 15 amino acids. In nucleotides, the CDR3 is TGTGCCAGCACCTTAAAAGCGGACAGGGCGGAGGGCTACACCTTC. Its translation is CASTLKADRAEGYTF.

The genes are TRBV27 and TRBJ2-3; 11 nucleotides match TRBD2. Germline loops: CDR1 MNHEY, CDR2 SMNVEV (reference sequence). Trimming cost V 6 bases and J 1 base; bases outside gene matches: 3. The CDR3 consists of 15 residues. CDR3 region: CASSLAGGGTDTQYF. CDR3 DNA sequence: TGTGCCAGCAGCCTAGCGGGAGGCGGCACAGATACGCAGTATTTT.

The chain employs TRBV11-2 and TRBJ2-1, with 13 bases that match TRBD2. V dropped 3 bases and J dropped 0; count of bases not matched to a gene: 8. This CDR3 is 19 amino acids long. CDR1 is SGHAT, CDR2 FQNNGV, per germline. CDR3 nucleotide sequence: TGTGCCAGCAGCTTTAGGGGACTAGCGGGACTAGCCTCCTACAATGAGCAGTTCTTC. Residues: CASSFRGLAGLASYNEQFF.

This clone appeared a few times. The rearrangement joins TRBV30 to TRBJ1-5; 7 nucleotides agree with TRBD1. With 3 bases clipped from V and 7 bases from J, the junction kept 6 bases outside the gene matches. Germline-derived CDR1 and CDR2 are GTSNPN and SVGIG (reference sequence). This CDR3 spans 13 amino acids. The CDR3 reads CAWSEQGIQPQHF. The DNA for the CDR3 is TGTGCCTGGAGCGAACAGGGGATCCAGCCCCAGCATTTT.

The chain joins TRBV7-9 to TRBJ2-3; no clear D. The V end lost 7 bases, the J end lost 5 bases, and 19 bases lay between the germline ends. The CDR3 sequence is 15 residues long. Germline-derived CDR1 and CDR2 are SEHNR and FQNEAQ (reference sequence). The CDR3 nucleotides read TGTGCCAGCACCCCTGGGAAGGGTCGGCAAGATACGCAGTATTTT. Protein product: CASTPGKGRQDTQYF.

The chain has TRBV18 and TRBJ1-4; the D is unclear. The ends were cut back, 2 bases at V and 4 bases at J, with 8 bases in the middle. From germline, CDR1 is KGHSH and CDR2 LQKENI. The CDR3 loop spans 14 amino acids. The CDR3 sequence: CASSPSRSNEKLFF. In nucleotides, the CDR3 is TGTGCCAGCTCACCATCCCGGAGTAATGAAAAACTGTTTTTT.

V usage is TRBV7-2 and J usage is TRBJ2-2; D is uncertain. Per germline, CDR1 SGHTA and CDR2 FQGNSA. Trimming removed 1 base from V and 5 bases from J, with 5 bases in between. The CDR3 covers 13 residues. The DNA for the CDR3 is TGTGCCAGCAGCTTAGGGGCTACCGGGGAGCTGTTTTTT. Translating gives CASSLGATGELFF.

The rearrangement uses TRBV6-2 or TRBV6-3 and TRBJ1-1; tentative D call: TRBD1 (5 bases). This CDR3 comprises 13 residues. Germline V gives CDR1 MNHEY, CDR2 SVGEGT. Trimming cost V 5 bases and J 0 bases, with 7 bases left between them. CDR3 nucleotides: TGTGCCAGCAGTGGGGGTATGAACACTGAAGCTTTCTTT. Encoded protein: CASSGGMNTEAFF.

The chain couples TRBV7-2 to TRBJ2-7; 7 positions agree with TRBD1. V lost 3 bases to trimming and J lost 3 bases; unmatched junction nucleotides: 8. This CDR3 contains 15 residues. CDR1 is SGHTA and CDR2 is FQGNSA in the germline V gene. This CDR3 reads CASSFAGTVLYEQYF. The DNA for the CDR3 is TGTGCCAGCAGCTTTGCCGGGACAGTACTCTACGAGCAGTACTTC.

The genes are TRBV5-1 and TRBJ1-1, with a weak D call TRBD1 (6 bases). Trimming shortened V by 1 base and J by 5 bases, and 15 bases separated the two germline ends. The CDR3 sequence is 15 residues long. Per germline, CDR1 SGHRS and CDR2 YFSETQ. The CDR3 reads CASSLSVGGRTEAFF. The CDR3 DNA reads as TGCGCCAGCAGCTTGAGCGTGGGGGGGCGGACTGAAGCTTTCTTT.

This clone was observed a handful of times. The V gene is TRBV7-2, the J gene TRBJ2-5; D remains unclear. V was clipped by 2 bases and J by 4 bases, with 2 bases between them. The length of the CDR3 is 11 residues. From germline, CDR1 is SGHTA and CDR2 FQGNSA. For the CDR3, the DNA is TGTGCCAGCAGCTTATCAGAGACCCAGTACTTC. Its translation is CASSLSETQYF.

This clone was counted only a few times. The CDR3, as DNA: TGTGCCAGCAGTGATGGGGGGTTTTATGGCTACACCTTC. Its translation is CASSDGGFYGYTF. The chain links TRBV2 to TRBJ1-2; perhaps TRBD1 as D (5 bases). The CDR3 loop spans 13 amino acids. CDR1 and CDR2 from the germline V gene are SNHLY and FYNNEI. The germline V and J ends were trimmed by 3 bases and 5 bases, with 10 bases remaining between them.

The V and J genes are TRBV11-2 and TRBJ2-7; TRBD2 is a possible D gene (6 bases). The V and J ends lost 3 bases and 3 bases respectively, with 12 bases between them. This CDR3 contains 14 residues. The germline CDR1 and CDR2 sequences are SGHAT and FQNNGV. This CDR3 is CASSFRDSNYEQYF. The CDR3 region has the DNA TGTGCCAGCAGCTTCCGGGACTCGAACTACGAGCAGTACTTC. The full variable domain, completed using reference TRBV11-2 and TRBJ2-7, is EAGVAQSPRYKIIEKRQSVAFWCNPISGHATLYWYQQILGQGPKLLIQFQNNGVVDDSQLPKDRFSAERLKGVDSTLKIQPAKLEDSAVYLCASSFRDSNYEQYFGPGTRLTVT.

The genes are TRBV6-2 or TRBV6-3 and TRBJ1-5, with 9 bases fitting TRBD1. Germline CDR1 and CDR2: MNHEY and SVGEGT. Trimming removed 6 bases from V and 4 bases from J; junction bases left unmatched: 4. This CDR3 region has 14 residues. CDR3 DNA: TGTGCCAGCAGCCCGACAGGGGGGAATCAGCCCCAGCATTTT. Translated: CASSPTGGNQPQHF.

This clone was detected only a few times. The CDR3 sequence: CASSLAVSGSSGNTIYF. CDR3 coding DNA: TGTGCCAGCAGCTTAGCGGTATCAGGGAGCTCTGGAAACACCATATATTTT. This rearrangement joins TRBV7-9 to TRBJ1-3; TRBD1 is a possible D gene (5 bases). There are 17 residues in the CDR3. Trimming removed 0 bases from V and 0 bases from J, with 12 bases in between. Germline CDR1 SEHNR, CDR2 FQNEAQ (reference sequence). Filled out from reference TRBV7-9 and TRBJ1-3, the complete variable domain reads DTGVSQNPRHKITKRGQNVTFRCDPISEHNRLYWYRQTLGQGPEFLTYFQNEAQLEKSRLLSDRFSAERPKGSFSTLEIQRTEQGDSAMYLCASSLAVSGSSGNTIYFGEGSWLTVV.

This clone was counted a few times. The V call is TRBV7-9, the J call TRBJ1-3; TRBD1 might be the D (5 bases). Trimming took off 4 bases at V and 2 bases at J, with 6 bases between the two ends. The length of the CDR3 is 13 residues. Germline CDR1 reads SEHNR; CDR2 reads FQNEAQ (reference sequence). CDR3 nucleotides: TGTGCCAGCAGCTGGGGGACTGGAAACACCATATATTTT. Amino acid sequence: CASSWGTGNTIYF.

V gene TRBV7-3 combines with J gene TRBJ2-3; 10 nucleotides agree with TRBD2. The CDR3 spans 15 residues. Looked up from germline, CDR1 is SGHTA and CDR2 is FQGTGA. Trimming at V came to 1 base and at J to 4 bases, leaving 2 bases not matched to a gene. CDR3 nucleotide sequence: TGTGCCAGCAGCTTAAGACTAGCGGGTTCAGATACGCAGTATTTT. Translated, it gives CASSLRLAGSDTQYF. The full variable domain, completed using reference TRBV7-3 and TRBJ2-3, is GAGVSQTPSNKVTEKGKYVELRCDPISGHTALYWYRQSLGQGPEFLIYFQGTGAADDSGLPNDRFFAVRPEGSVSTLKIQRTERGDSAVYLCASSLRLAGSDTQYFGPGTRLTVL.

CDR3: CASSSDAGRASYNEQFF. CDR3 nucleotide sequence: TGTGCCAGCAGCTCCGATGCAGGGAGGGCCTCCTACAATGAGCAGTTCTTC. The rearrangement joins TRBV7-2 to TRBJ2-1; 7 bases map to TRBD2. The CDR3 covers 17 residues. CDR1 and CDR2 (germline): SGHTA, FQGNSA. Trimming at V came to 4 bases and at J to 0 bases, leaving 9 bases not matched to a gene. Full variable domain (remainder filled in from reference TRBV7-2 and TRBJ2-1): GAGVSQSPSNKVTEKGKDVELRCDPISGHTALYWYRQSLGQGLEFLIYFQGNSAPDKSGLPSDRFSAERTGGSVSTLTIQRTQQEDSAVYLCASSSDAGRASYNEQFFGPGTRLTVL.

This chain connects TRBV10-3 to TRBJ1-2; D call uncertain. CDR3 length: 16 amino acids. Trimming cost V 2 bases and J 0 bases, with 13 bases left between them. Per the germline V gene, CDR1 is ENHRY and CDR2 is SYGVKD. The CDR3 protein is CAISEAAASPNYGYTF. The CDR3 bases are TGTGCCATCAGTGAGGCGGCGGCTAGTCCTAACTATGGCTACACCTTC.

On this clone itself: At the DNA level, this CDR3 is encoded by other sequences in the same sample as well. The CDR3 bases are TGCGCCAGCAGCTCCCAGGGAAACACTGAAGCTTTCTTT. This gives the protein CASSSQGNTEAFF. The gene calls are TRBV5-1 and TRBJ1-1; TRBD1 might be the D (5 bases). The germline V gene encodes CDR1 SGHRS and CDR2 YFSETQ. Trimming took off 3 bases at V and 2 bases at J, with 8 bases between the two ends. There are 13 residues in the CDR3.